This T cell receptor (beta chain) was captured by sequencing in a study of PD-1 blockade in mismatch repair-deficient tumors. Background on the study: Patients had roughly twelve mismatch repair-deficient cancer types, all previously treated and progressing. Whole-study results and caveats: After pembrolizumab, tumor-resident clones rose rapidly, then generally contracted before radiologic responses.

The CDR3 covers 14 residues. Germline CDR1 and CDR2: SGHRS and YFSETQ. Regarding this clone: The antigen remains undetermined. The junction departs from the called germline gene at one end, perhaps through a read error.

PCR or immunohistochemistry showed mismatch repair deficiency in every enrolled patient. Three pembrolizumab responders had their TCRs sequenced. Data came from immunoSEQ multiplex PCR; TCRdb stores just in-frame clones and leaves some out. The sample consists of 80,000 to 130,000 clones, about 79% of them appearing once. The V call is TRBV5-1, the J call TRBJ1-2; D unclear. This TCR was sampled from an adult with mismatch repair-deficient cancer. The starting material was peripheral blood, obtained approximately 35 weeks after starting pembrolizumab. CDR3: CANSLWQVDYGYTF. CDR3 nucleotide sequence: TGCGCCAACAGCCTTTGGCAGGTAGACTATGGCTACACCTTC.